Shown below are 19 T cell receptor beta chains from a single sample sequenced in a study of T cells in Graves' hyperthyroidism and ophthalmopathy. Amplified TCR beta CDR3 regions derived from RNA transcripts. The TCR CDR3 first-round RT-PCR relied on the HTBI primer set. TCRdb passed the multiplex PCR reads through MiXCR, listing each CDR3 protein once. Of around 540,000 distinct CDR3 sequences in the sample, more than 15% were seen once. The specimen sequenced was blood. The receptors were sampled from a woman aged 25 to 39 with Graves' ophthalmopathy.

This clonotype showed up many times. The gene calls are TRBV29-1 and TRBJ1-1; 7 bases agree with TRBD1. The germline V gene has CDR1 SQVTM and CDR2 ANQGSEA. Trimming at V came to 8 bases and at J to 7 bases, leaving 10 bases not matched to a gene. The CDR3 covers 12 residues. In DNA form, the CDR3 reads TGCAGCATAGGACAGGCCATGGGTGAAGCTTTCTTT. It yields the protein CSIGQAMGEAFF.

The CDR3 here is CASSLVWQDRPSNYGYTF. The DNA for the CDR3 is TGTGCCAGCAGCTTAGTTTGGCAGGACCGCCCTTCTAACTATGGCTACACCTTC. V and J are TRBV7-2 and TRBJ1-2; D unclear. The CDR3 is 18 residues long. Germline V gives CDR1 SGHTA, CDR2 FQGNSA. V gave up 1 base and J gave up 0 bases, with 18 bases separating them.

Many counts were recorded for this clonotype. V is TRBV12-3 or TRBV12-4 and J is TRBJ1-1, with D unresolved. V lost 5 bases, J lost 0 bases, and 10 bases lay in between. CDR3 length equals 14 residues. The CDR3 sequence is CASSETEMNTEAFF. The CDR3 DNA reads as TGTGCCAGCAGTGAAACAGAAATGAACACTGAAGCTTTCTTT.

This clonotype appeared a single time. Sequence at one end of the junction differs from germline and may be a read error. The V and J genes are TRBV7-2 and TRBJ2-3, with 7 nucleotides matching TRBD2. CDR3 length: 18 residues. Germline-derived CDR1 and CDR2 are SGHTA and FQGNSA. CDR3 loop: CVSSLVGSAGVDTDTQYF. The CDR3 DNA sequence: TGTGTCAGCAGCTTAGTAGGTAGCGCGGGAGTGGACACAGATACGCAGTATTTT. Drawing the rest from reference TRBV7-2 and TRBJ2-3, the complete variable domain is GAGVSQSPSNKVTEKGKDVELRCDPISGHTALYWYRQSLGQGLEFLIYFQGNSAPDKSGLPSDRFSAERTGGSVSTLTIQRTQQEDSAVYLCVSSLVGSAGVDTDTQYFGPGTRLTVL.

A few counts support this clonotype. The V call is TRBV28, the J call TRBJ2-2, with unresolved D. CDR3 size: 15 residues. Per the germline V gene, CDR1 is MDHEN and CDR2 is SYDVKM. With 4 bases removed from V and 4 bases from J, the gap between germline ends came to 13 bases. Here the CDR3 reads CASSSLSGGTGELFF. In nucleotides, the CDR3 is TGTGCCAGCAGTTCCCTCAGTGGCGGCACCGGGGAGCTGTTTTTT.

This chain connects TRBV20-1 to TRBJ2-1, with a possible D match to TRBD2 (6 bases). Germline loops: CDR1 DFQATT, CDR2 SNEGSKA (reference sequence). Between the trimmed V and J ends, which lost 3 bases and 2 bases, there was a span of 11 bases. The length of the CDR3 is 14 residues. The CDR3 DNA follows: TGCAGTGCTAGGGGGCGGGAAACCTACAATGAGCAGTTCTTC. This codes for CSARGRETYNEQFF.

This clonotype was observed at least ten times. The CDR3 loop is CASSLLAGPAYNEQFF. The CDR3 nucleotides read TGTGCCAGCAGCCTACTAGCGGGGCCCGCCTACAATGAGCAGTTCTTC. This rearrangement joins TRBV7-9 to TRBJ2-1, with TRBD2 identical over 10 bases. The CDR3 is 16 amino acids. The germline gives CDR1 SEHNR, CDR2 FQNEAQ (reference sequence). The junction had 6 bases not matched to a gene; V was cut back by 5 bases and J by 2 bases.

This clonotype was recorded a few times. V is TRBV20-1 and J is TRBJ2-2; D is ambiguous. Germline V gene sequence: CDR1 DFQATT, CDR2 SNEGSKA (reference sequence). The V and J ends lost 4 bases and 0 bases respectively, with 12 bases between them. This CDR3 has 15 residues. The CDR3 loop reads CSAKDLLANTGELFF. The CDR3, as DNA: TGCAGTGCTAAAGACCTGTTAGCGAACACCGGGGAGCTGTTTTTT.

This clonotype was seen at least ten times. This sequence joins TRBV4-2 and TRBJ2-3; 12 positions agree with TRBD2. CDR3 length: 15 amino acids. Trimming removed 1 base from V and 4 bases from J; junction bases left unmatched: 0. Germline-derived CDR1 and CDR2 are LGHNA and YNFKEQ. This chain's CDR3 is CASSQGLAGADTQYF. CDR3 nucleotide sequence: TGTGCCAGCAGCCAAGGACTAGCGGGAGCAGATACGCAGTATTTT.

CDR3 nucleotide sequence: TGTGCCAGCTCACCCCTCTCTGGACAGAAATACAATGAGCAGTTCTTC. As protein: CASSPLSGQKYNEQFF. V and J are TRBV18 and TRBJ2-1; D may be TRBD1 (6 bases). The CDR3 sequence is 16 residues long. CDR1 and CDR2 (germline): KGHSH, LQKENI. Between the trimmed V and J ends, which lost 3 bases and 4 bases, there was a span of 16 bases.

This clonotype was detected ten times or more. V is TRBV30 and J is TRBJ2-1; no clear D gene. Germline assignment: CDR1 GTSNPN and CDR2 SVGIG (reference sequence). This CDR3 spans 13 amino acids. V was clipped by 2 bases and J by 3 bases, with 8 bases between them. CDR3 sequence: CAWSIVDYNEQFF. As DNA, the CDR3 is TGTGCCTGGAGTATTGTGGACTACAATGAGCAGTTCTTC.

This clonotype has ten or more counts. The genes are TRBV7-2 and TRBJ2-3; possible D gene TRBD2, 6 bases. The V gene's germline CDR1 is SGHTA and CDR2 FQGNSA. Trimming pared 5 bases from V and 0 bases from J, leaving 15 bases between. The length of the CDR3 is 16 residues. CDR3 sequence reads: CASSQPGRRSTDTQYF. As DNA, the CDR3 is TGTGCCAGCAGCCAGCCCGGGAGACGAAGCACAGATACGCAGTATTTT.

This clonotype was recorded at least ten times. The gene calls are TRBV10-3 and TRBJ2-7, with D possibly matching TRBD2 (6 bases). Per the germline V gene, CDR1 is ENHRY and CDR2 is SYGVKD. The CDR3 has 13 residues. V was cut by 8 bases and J by 1 base, with 12 bases left in between. DNA for the CDR3: TGTGCCATCGCCGGGAGAGGATCCTACGAGCAGTACTTC. Residues: CAIAGRGSYEQYF.

CDR3 bases: TGCAGCGTTGAAGATCCAGGCAGATACGAGCAGTACTTC. Translating gives CSVEDPGRYEQYF. V and J are TRBV29-1 and TRBJ2-7; no clear D. CDR3 size: 13 residues. Trimming removed 0 bases from V and 4 bases from J, with 10 bases in between. Germline CDR1 reads SQVTM; CDR2 reads ANQGSEA.

The V call is TRBV24-1, the J call TRBJ2-2; unclear D gene. The CDR3 loop spans 12 amino acids. Trimming pared 7 bases from V and 4 bases from J, leaving 6 bases between. Germline-derived CDR1 and CDR2 are KGHDR and SFDVKD. The CDR3 region has the DNA TGTGCCACCAGCGACACCACCGGGGAGCTGTTTTTT. It is translated as CATSDTTGELFF.

This clonotype was observed many times. This sequence joins TRBV12-3 or TRBV12-4 and TRBJ2-7; no clear D gene. Trimming took 5 bases from V and 2 from J, leaving 7 bases between them. The CDR3 length is 12 residues. CDR3 nucleotides: TGTGCCAGCAGTGTTACAGCCTACGAGCAGTACTTC. Residues: CASSVTAYEQYF.

This clonotype was seen ten or more times. The J gene is TRBJ1-2, the V gene TRBV6-5; 10 nucleotides agree with TRBD1. Trimming at V came to 2 bases and at J to 3 bases, leaving 6 bases not matched to a gene. CDR3 length: 16 amino acids. Germline V gene lookup returns CDR1 MNHEY and CDR2 SVGAGI. The CDR3 reads CASSYGTGQGYYGYTF. The CDR3 DNA follows: TGTGCCAGCAGTTACGGGACGGGACAGGGGTACTATGGCTACACCTTC.

Turning to this clonotype: A read error may explain this, as a much larger clone is one base away. The chain employs TRBV18 and TRBJ1-2, with 7 bases fitting TRBD1. This CDR3 region has 15 residues. V shed 0 bases, J shed 7 bases, and the junction held 8 bases outside the gene matches. Germline assignment: CDR1 KGHSH and CDR2 LQKENI. DNA for the CDR3: TGTGCCAGCTCACCACCGTTACACGGGGACAGTGGCTACACCTTC. It translates to CASSPPLHGDSGYTF.

This clonotype was observed many times. The rearrangement uses TRBV11-1 and TRBJ2-1; D uncertain. Trimming removed 5 bases from V and 4 bases from J, with 12 bases in between. This CDR3 comprises 14 residues. CDR1 is SGHAT, CDR2 FQDESV, per germline (reference sequence). The CDR3 protein is CASSPPDRYNEQFF. DNA of the CDR3: TGTGCCAGCAGCCCCCCTGACCGGTACAATGAGCAGTTCTTC.